What follows are 12 T cell receptor beta chains derived from one specimen sequenced in a study of control samples from healthy donors and cancer patients. Profiled with immunoSEQ multiplex PCR; TCRdb holds only in-frame clones, not every one. This sample has about 86,000 clones; around 94% occur once, and the top ten carry approximately 4.8%. Material: blood. Every receptor here comes from a woman younger than 35 in good health.

V usage is TRBV28 and J usage is TRBJ2-2; 7 nucleotides line up with TRBD1. Germline CDR1 MDHEN, CDR2 SYDVKM. V lost 2 bases and J lost 1; bases outside the gene matches: 7. This CDR3 comprises 17 residues. The CDR3 region has the DNA TGTGCCAGCAGTTTAGCCACAGGGGTTGGGAACACCGGGGAGCTGTTTTTT. Translation: CASSLATGVGNTGELFF.

V and J are TRBV7-2 and TRBJ2-7; TRBD2 matches 12 bases. The J segment lost 4 bases and the V segment lost 1 base, leaving 5 bases of the junction unmatched. The CDR3 is 16 amino acids. Germline assignment: CDR1 SGHTA and CDR2 FQGNSA. The CDR3 sequence is CASSLVLAGGPYEQYF. For the CDR3, the DNA is TGTGCCAGCAGCTTAGTTCTAGCGGGAGGGCCGTACGAGCAGTACTTC.

The chain is built from TRBV13 and TRBJ1-1; D gene unclear. Per the germline V gene, CDR1 is PRHDT and CDR2 is FYEKMQ (reference sequence). The CDR3 contains 12 residues. Trimming took off 5 bases at V and 7 bases at J, with 11 bases between the two ends. In DNA, the CDR3 is TGTGCCAGCAGCCCGTTCAATAGTGAAGCTTTCTTT. It codes for CASSPFNSEAFF.

The V and J genes are TRBV24-1 and TRBJ2-2, with a possible D match to TRBD1 (6 bases). The CDR3 has 16 amino acids. Trimming removed 0 bases from V and 5 bases from J, with 12 bases in between. In germline, CDR1 is KGHDR, CDR2 SFDVKD. The CDR3 sequence: CATSDLETGKTGELFF. The CDR3 nucleotides are TGTGCCACCAGTGATTTGGAGACAGGAAAGACCGGGGAGCTGTTTTTT.

V usage is TRBV19 and J usage is TRBJ2-2, with D unclear. With 5 bases removed from V and 0 bases from J, the gap between germline ends came to 7 bases. The CDR3 spans 14 residues. Germline CDR1 LNHDA, CDR2 SQIVND (reference sequence). CDR3 amino acids: CASSPATNTGELFF. In DNA, the CDR3 is TGTGCCAGTAGTCCGGCGACGAACACCGGGGAGCTGTTTTTT.

Remarks on this clone: At one end the junction does not follow the germline gene, possibly because of a read error. The sample has other DNA sequences that encode this CDR3 too. V and J are TRBV5-6 and TRBJ1-1; the D is unclear. CDR3 length: 15 amino acids. CDR1 and CDR2 (germline): SGHDT, YYEEEE. Written as DNA, the CDR3 is TGTGCCAGCAGCCTAAGTCCAGTCGCTAACACTGAAGCTTTCTTC. It is translated as CASSLSPVANTEAFF.

V gene TRBV10-2 combines with J gene TRBJ2-3; the match to TRBD2 covers 9 bases. Germline V gene sequence: CDR1 WSHSY, CDR2 SAAADI. V lost 4 bases and J lost 1; bases outside the gene matches: 6. This CDR3 is built from 16 residues. The CDR3 DNA reads TGCGCCAGCAGTGTTAGCGGGGGAAGGGGCACAGATACGCAGTATTTT. This translates into CASSVSGGRGTDTQYF.

The rearrangement joins TRBV27 to TRBJ2-7; D unresolved. This CDR3 spans 13 amino acids. Trimming shortened V by 0 bases and J by 1 base, and 4 bases separated the two germline ends. Germline assignment: CDR1 MNHEY and CDR2 SMNVEV (reference sequence). CDR3 region: CASSLSTSYEQYF. The CDR3 DNA sequence: TGTGCCAGCAGTTTATCCACGTCCTACGAGCAGTACTTC.

The chain links TRBV6-2 or TRBV6-3 to TRBJ1-1, with D perhaps matching TRBD1 (5 bases). This CDR3 has 15 amino acids. Germline loops: CDR1 MNHEY, CDR2 SVGEGT. The V and J ends lost 2 bases and 1 base respectively, with 11 bases between them. For the CDR3, the DNA is TGTGCCAGCAGTTACGAAGGACAAGGGAACACTGAAGCTTTCTTT. This translates into CASSYEGQGNTEAFF.

The rearrangement links TRBV29-1 to TRBJ1-3, with D uncertain. This CDR3 has 14 amino acids. Germline CDR1 SQVTM, CDR2 ANQGSEA. The germline V and J ends were trimmed by 4 bases and 0 bases, with 10 bases remaining between them. The CDR3 DNA sequence: TGCAGCGTTGCAGACTTAGGCTCTGGAAACACCATATATTTT. It specifies CSVADLGSGNTIYF.

The rearrangement joins TRBV28 to TRBJ1-5; D not certain. Trimming cost V 2 bases and J 0 bases, with 11 bases left between them. In germline, CDR1 is MDHEN, CDR2 SYDVKM. The CDR3 is 16 residues long. The CDR3 region has the DNA TGTGCCAGCAGTTTAGTCCGAAAACCTAGCAATCAGCCCCAGCATTTT. Residues: CASSLVRKPSNQPQHF.

The CDR3 DNA is TGTGCCAGCAGCCTAATAGGGTACGAGCAGTACTTC. Its protein product is CASSLIGYEQYF. This sequence joins TRBV14 and TRBJ2-7; D call uncertain. The germline V gene has CDR1 SGHDN and CDR2 FVKESK. This CDR3 contains 12 residues. The V gene lost 4 bases and the J gene lost 4 bases, with 8 bases spanning the gap.